This T cell receptor (beta chain) was found in a study of early T cells in non-severe SARS-CoV-2 infection. Overall study context: Sequenced bulk RNA came from whole blood that was unsorted, and chains were unpaired.

This clonotype is termed medium-sized. TCRdb reprocessed the 5' RACE reads with MiXCR, giving one entry per CDR3 protein. The repertoire has over 25,000 distinct CDR3 sequences, 9% to 10% of them found once; the top ten carry approximately 14%. V was pared by 5 bases and J by 0 bases, with 5 bases between. This CDR3 contains 14 residues. CDR1 and CDR2 (germline): MRHNA, SNTAGT. This sequence joins TRBV6-4 and TRBJ2-6; D uncertain. The specimen was whole blood. The source is an adult who was a healthcare worker with PCR-confirmed SARS-CoV-2 infection or an uninfected control (not recorded which). CDR3 amino acids: CASSLYSGANVLTF. CDR3 bases: TGTGCCAGCAGTCTATACTCTGGGGCCAACGTCCTGACTTTC.